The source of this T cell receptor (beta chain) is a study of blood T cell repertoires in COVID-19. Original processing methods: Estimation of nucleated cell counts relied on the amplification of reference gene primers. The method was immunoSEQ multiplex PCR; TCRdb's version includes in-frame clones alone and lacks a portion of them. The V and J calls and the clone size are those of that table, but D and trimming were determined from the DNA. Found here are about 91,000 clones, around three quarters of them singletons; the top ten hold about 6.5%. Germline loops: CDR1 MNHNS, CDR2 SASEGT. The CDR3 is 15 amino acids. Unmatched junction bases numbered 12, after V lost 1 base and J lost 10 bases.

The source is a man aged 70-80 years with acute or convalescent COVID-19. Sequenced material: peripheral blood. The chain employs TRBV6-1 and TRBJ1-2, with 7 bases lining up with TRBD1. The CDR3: CASSEVNGNDRDYTF. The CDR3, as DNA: TGTGCCAGCAGTGAAGTAAATGGGAATGACAGGGACTACACCTTC.